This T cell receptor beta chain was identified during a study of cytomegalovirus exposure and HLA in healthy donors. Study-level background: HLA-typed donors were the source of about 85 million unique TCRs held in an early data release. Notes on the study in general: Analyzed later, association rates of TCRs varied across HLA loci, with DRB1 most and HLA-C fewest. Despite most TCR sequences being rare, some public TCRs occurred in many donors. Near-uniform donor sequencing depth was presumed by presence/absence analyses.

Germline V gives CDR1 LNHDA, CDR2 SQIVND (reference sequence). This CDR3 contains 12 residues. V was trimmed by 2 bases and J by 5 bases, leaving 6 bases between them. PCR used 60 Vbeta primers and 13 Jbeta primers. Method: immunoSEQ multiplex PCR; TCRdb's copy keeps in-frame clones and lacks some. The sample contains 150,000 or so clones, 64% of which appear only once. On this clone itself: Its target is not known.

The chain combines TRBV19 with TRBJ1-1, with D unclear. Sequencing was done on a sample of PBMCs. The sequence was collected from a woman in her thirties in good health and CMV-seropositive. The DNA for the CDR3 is TGTGCCAGTAGTATAAGCGTGACTGAAGCTTTCTTT. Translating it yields CASSISVTEAFF.